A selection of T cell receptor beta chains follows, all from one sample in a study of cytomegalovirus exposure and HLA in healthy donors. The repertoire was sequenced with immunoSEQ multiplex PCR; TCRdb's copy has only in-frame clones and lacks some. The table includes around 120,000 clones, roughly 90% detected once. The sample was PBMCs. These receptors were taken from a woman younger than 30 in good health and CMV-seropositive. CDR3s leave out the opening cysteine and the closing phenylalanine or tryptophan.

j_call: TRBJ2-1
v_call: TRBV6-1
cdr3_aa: ASGRGNSYNEQF

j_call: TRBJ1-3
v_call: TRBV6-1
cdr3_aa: ASSEAGPRGPRNTIY

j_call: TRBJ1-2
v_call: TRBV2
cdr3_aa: ASRLDSRYGYT

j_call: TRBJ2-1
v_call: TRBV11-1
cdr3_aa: ASSIRGRSYNEQF

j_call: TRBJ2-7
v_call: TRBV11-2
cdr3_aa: ASSPQRGGGPSSYEQY

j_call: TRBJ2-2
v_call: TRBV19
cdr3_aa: ASSSSPGGVPGELF

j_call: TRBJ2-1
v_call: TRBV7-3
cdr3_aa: ASSSLSPGRSYNEQF

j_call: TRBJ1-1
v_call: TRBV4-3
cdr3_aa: ASSQEVDGGLAEAF

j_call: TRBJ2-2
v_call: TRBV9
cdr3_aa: ASSVAWNTGELF

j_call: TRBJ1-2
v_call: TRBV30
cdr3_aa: AWTLGQDGYT

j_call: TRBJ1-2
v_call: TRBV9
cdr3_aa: ASSPDNYYGYT

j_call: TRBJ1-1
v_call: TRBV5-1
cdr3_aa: ASSLWQSGNTEAF

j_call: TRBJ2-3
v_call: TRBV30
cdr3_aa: AWRLAIPDTQY

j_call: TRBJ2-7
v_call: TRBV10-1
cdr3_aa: ASSGPSGAYEQY

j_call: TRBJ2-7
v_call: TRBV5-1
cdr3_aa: ASSLELGLKSYEQY

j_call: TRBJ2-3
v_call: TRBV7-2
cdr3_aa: ASSFAGITDTQY

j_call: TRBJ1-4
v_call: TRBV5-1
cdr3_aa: ASSLLATNEKLF

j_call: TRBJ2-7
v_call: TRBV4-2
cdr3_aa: ASSQGDTGGRDEQY

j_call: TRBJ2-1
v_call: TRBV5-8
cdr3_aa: ASSFSLSSYNEQF

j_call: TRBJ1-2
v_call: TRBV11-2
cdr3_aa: ASSLVRGANYGYT